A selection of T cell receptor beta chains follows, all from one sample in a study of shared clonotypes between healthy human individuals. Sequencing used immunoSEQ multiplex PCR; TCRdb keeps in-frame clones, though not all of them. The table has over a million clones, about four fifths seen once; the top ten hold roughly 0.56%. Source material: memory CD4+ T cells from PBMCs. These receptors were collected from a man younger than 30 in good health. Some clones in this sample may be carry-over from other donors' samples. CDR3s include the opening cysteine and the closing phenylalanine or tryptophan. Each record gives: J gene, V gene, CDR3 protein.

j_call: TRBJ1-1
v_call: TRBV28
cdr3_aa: CASSFRGVITEAFF

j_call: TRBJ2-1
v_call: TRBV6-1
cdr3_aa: CASRGLGNNEQFF

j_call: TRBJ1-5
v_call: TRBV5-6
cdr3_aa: CASSLGGTGVQPQHF

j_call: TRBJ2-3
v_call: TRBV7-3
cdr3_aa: CASSTGLPTDTQYF

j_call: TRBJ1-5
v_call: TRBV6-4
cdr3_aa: CASSDSTGTGGHQPQHF

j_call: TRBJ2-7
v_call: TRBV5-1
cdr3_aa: CASSLAGRNYEQYF

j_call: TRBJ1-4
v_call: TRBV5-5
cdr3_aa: CASSPTGAGEKLFF

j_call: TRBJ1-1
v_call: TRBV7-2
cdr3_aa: CASSLVRGNTEAFF

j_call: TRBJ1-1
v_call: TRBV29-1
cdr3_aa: CSVRQGLNTEAFF

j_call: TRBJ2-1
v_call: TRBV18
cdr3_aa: CASSPPGGGSYNEQFF

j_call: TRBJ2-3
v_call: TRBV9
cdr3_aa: CASSMTGHRTDTQYF

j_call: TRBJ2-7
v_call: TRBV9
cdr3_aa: CASSVGTGSSYEQYF

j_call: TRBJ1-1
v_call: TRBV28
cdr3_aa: CASREGQGRTEAFF

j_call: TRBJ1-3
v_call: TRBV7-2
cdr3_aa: CASSLVGQGDGNTIYF

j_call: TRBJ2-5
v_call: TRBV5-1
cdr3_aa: CASSLPRGTEGETQYF

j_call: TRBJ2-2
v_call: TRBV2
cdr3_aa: CASIKEVVVAGELFF

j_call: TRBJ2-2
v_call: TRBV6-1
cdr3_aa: CAGGLAGPGELFF

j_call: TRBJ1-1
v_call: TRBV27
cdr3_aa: CASSLNRYTEAFF

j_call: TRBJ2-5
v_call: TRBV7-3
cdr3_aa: CASSLVDGGSKTQYF

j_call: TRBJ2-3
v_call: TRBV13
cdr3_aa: CASSLDRSTDTQYF

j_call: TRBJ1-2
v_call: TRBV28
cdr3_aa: CASSLEWGYTF

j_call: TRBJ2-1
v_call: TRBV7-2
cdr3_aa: CASSLVAGLAIRNEQFF

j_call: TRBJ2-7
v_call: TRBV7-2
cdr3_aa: CASSLVPLAGTYEQYF

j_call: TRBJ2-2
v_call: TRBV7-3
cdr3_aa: CASSSPDVGFGELFF

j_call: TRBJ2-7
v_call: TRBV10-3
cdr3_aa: CAISESTRGGYEQYF

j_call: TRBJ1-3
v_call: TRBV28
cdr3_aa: CASSSPVRTVTIYF

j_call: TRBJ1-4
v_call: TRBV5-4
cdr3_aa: CASSLGGGRGEKLFF

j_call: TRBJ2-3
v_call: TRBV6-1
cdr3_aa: CASSSKGADTQYF

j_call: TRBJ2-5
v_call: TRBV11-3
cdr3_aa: CASSLEGDLETQYF

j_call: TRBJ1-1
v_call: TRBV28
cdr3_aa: CASKTARAEAFF

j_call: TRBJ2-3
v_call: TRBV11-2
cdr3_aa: CASSPGLTPTDTQYF

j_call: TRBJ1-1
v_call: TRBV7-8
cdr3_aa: CASSLGVGYTEAFF

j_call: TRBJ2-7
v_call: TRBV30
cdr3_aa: CAWSLLAGGPSNEQYF

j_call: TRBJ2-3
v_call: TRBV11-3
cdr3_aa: CASSLEAGGDTQYF

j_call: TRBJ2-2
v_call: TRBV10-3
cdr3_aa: CAISPRVNTGELFF

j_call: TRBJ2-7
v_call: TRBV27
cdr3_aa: CASSLRRGDGEQYF

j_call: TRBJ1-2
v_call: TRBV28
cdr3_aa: CASSSPGQPVNYGYTF

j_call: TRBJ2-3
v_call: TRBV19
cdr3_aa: CASSMAGRALTDTQYF

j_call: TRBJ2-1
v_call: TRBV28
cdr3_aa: CASRWAGLQTDEQFF

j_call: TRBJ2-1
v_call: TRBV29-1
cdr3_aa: CSVDSRVEQFF

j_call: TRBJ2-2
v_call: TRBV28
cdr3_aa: CASIRVAGGGELFF

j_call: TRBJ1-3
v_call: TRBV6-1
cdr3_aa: CASRTGHYSGNTIYF

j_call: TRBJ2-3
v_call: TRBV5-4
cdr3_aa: CASSLLVGITDTQYF

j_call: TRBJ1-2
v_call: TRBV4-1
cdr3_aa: CASSRPLGQLQHGYTF

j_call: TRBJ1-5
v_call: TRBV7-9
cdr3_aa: CASSPTNGNQPQHF

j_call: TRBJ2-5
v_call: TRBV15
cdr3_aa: CATSRDLDSRRETQYF

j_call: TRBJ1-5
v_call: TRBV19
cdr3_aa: CASSMVGQPQHF

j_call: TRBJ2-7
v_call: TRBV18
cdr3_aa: CASSSQGAPVGEQYF

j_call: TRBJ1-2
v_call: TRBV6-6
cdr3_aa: CASSSPGTGKNYGYTF

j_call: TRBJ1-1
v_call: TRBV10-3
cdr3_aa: CAITQNQNTEAFF

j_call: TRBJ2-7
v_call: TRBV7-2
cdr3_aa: CASSPQGSGSYEQYF

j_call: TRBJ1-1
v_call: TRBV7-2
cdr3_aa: CASSPPGQGAGAFF

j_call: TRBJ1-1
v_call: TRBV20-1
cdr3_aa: CSAARSEAFF

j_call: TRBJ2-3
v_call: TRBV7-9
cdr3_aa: CASSFGQGADTQYF

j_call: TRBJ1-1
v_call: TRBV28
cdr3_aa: CASTTGTGVTEAFF

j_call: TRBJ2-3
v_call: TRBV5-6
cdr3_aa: CASSFLDRDTQYF

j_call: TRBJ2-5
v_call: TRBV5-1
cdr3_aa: CASSVTSGQETQYF

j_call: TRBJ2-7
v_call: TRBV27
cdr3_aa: CASSYRREAKQYF

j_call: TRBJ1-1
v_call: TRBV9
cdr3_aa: CASSPGQVNTEAFF

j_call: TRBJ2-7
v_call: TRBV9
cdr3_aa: CASSVRGVDEQYF